The T cell receptor (beta chain) under discussion was sequenced for a study of CD8 T cells in Susac syndrome. Whole-study context: Within the sequenced group of Susac syndrome patients, six showed active disease and eight were in remission. When blood was collected, patients with Susac syndrome were therapy-naive, were taking corticosteroids, or were receiving intravenous immunoglobulin alone.

This CDR3 has 15 residues. V was pared by 0 bases and J by 2 bases, with 14 bases between. CDR1 and CDR2 (germline): DFQATT, SNEGSKA (reference sequence). A quantity of roughly 0.5 to 1 ug RNA underwent reverse transcription using random hexamers. Multiplex PCR with immunoSEQ amplified the TCR beta CDR3 across 54 Vbeta and 13 Jbeta. TCRdb itself ran the immunoSEQ multiplex PCR reads through MiXCR, one entry per CDR3 protein. The repertoire holds over 100,000 distinct CDR3 sequences, with around 94% as singletons. While CD8+ and CD4+ T cells were isolated negatively, TEMRA cells were enriched by FACS. This receptor was taken from a human donor with Susac syndrome. The genes are TRBV20-1 and TRBJ2-7, with D perhaps assigned TRBD1 or TRBD2 (5 bases each). Sequences were obtained from CD8+ T cells from PBMCs. The DNA for the CDR3 is TGCAGTGCTAGAGAGGCCGGGACCCAGACCTACGAGCAGTACTTC. It is translated as CSAREAGTQTYEQYF.